The rows below give T cell receptor beta chains drawn from one sample of a study of CD8 T cells in ankylosing spondylitis. TCRdb reprocessed the 5' RACE reads via MiXCR and lists one record per CDR3 protein. There are approximately 150,000 distinct CDR3 sequences in the sample; approximately 44% occur only once, and around 15% lies in the top ten. Sequencing was done on a sample of synovial fluid, either unsorted or a sorted T cell fraction (not recorded which). The receptor set was obtained from a male donor with ankylosing spondylitis. The CDR3 runs from the conserved cysteine through the conserved F or W. Fields, in order: V gene, J gene, D gene, clone size, CDR3 DNA, CDR3 protein. A D gene is named only where the DNA matches it firmly. The size entry is marked missing in some rows and otherwise reads once, few, many or a size class.

V gene: TRBV7-2
J gene: TRBJ1-1
D gene: TRBD1
clone size: few
CDR3 DNA: TGTGCCAGCAGCTTAAGGGGGACAGGGAGGATGAACACTGAAGCTTTCTTT
CDR3 protein: CASSLRGTGRMNTEAFF

V gene: TRBV12-3/TRBV12-4
J gene: TRBJ2-2
D gene: -
clone size: few
CDR3 DNA: TGTGCCAGCAGTGCAGCCGGGGAGCTGTTTTTT
CDR3 protein: CASSAAGELFF

V gene: TRBV28
J gene: TRBJ2-7
D gene: -
clone size: -
CDR3 DNA: TGTGCCAGCAGTTTTTTCAGGGGCCTCTCCTACGAGCAGTACTTC
CDR3 protein: CASSFFRGLSYEQYF

V gene: TRBV6-2/TRBV6-3
J gene: TRBJ2-1
D gene: -
clone size: -
CDR3 DNA: TGTGCCAGCAGTTACTCGGTACGATGGGTTTTATCCTACAATGAGCAGTTCTTC
CDR3 protein: CASSYSVRWVLSYNEQFF

V gene: TRBV12-3/TRBV12-4
J gene: TRBJ2-2
D gene: -
clone size: few
CDR3 DNA: TGTGCCATCCGACAGGGAGGAACCGGGGAGCTGTTTTTT
CDR3 protein: CAIRQGGTGELFF

V gene: TRBV12-3/TRBV12-4
J gene: TRBJ2-7
D gene: TRBD2
clone size: -
CDR3 DNA: TGTGCCAGCAGGCCAGCGGGAGAAGCGGCCGAGCAGTACTTC
CDR3 protein: CASRPAGEAAEQYF

V gene: TRBV4-1
J gene: TRBJ2-5
D gene: TRBD2
clone size: -
CDR3 DNA: TGCGCCAGCAGCCAAGCCCCATTGGGACTAGCGGGACAAGAGACCCAGTACTTC
CDR3 protein: CASSQAPLGLAGQETQYF

V gene: TRBV7-6
J gene: TRBJ1-1
D gene: -
clone size: -
CDR3 DNA: TGTGCCAGCAGCTTAGCGATGGGGGGCGCGGACACTGAAGCTTTCTTT
CDR3 protein: CASSLAMGGADTEAFF

V gene: TRBV20-1
J gene: TRBJ2-5
D gene: TRBD2
clone size: few
CDR3 DNA: TGCAGTGCTCGAGGGGGAACTAGCGGGAGCATTCAAGAGACCCAGTACTTC
CDR3 protein: CSARGGTSGSIQETQYF

V gene: TRBV27
J gene: TRBJ2-1
D gene: -
clone size: -
CDR3 DNA: TGTGCCAGCAGTTTATCAGGAAACTTCTACAATGAGCAGTTCTTC
CDR3 protein: CASSLSGNFYNEQFF

V gene: TRBV6-1
J gene: TRBJ2-7
D gene: TRBD1
clone size: -
CDR3 DNA: TGTGCCAGCAGATCCCAGCCGGGACAGGTCTACGAGCAGTACTTC
CDR3 protein: CASRSQPGQVYEQYF

V gene: TRBV21-1
J gene: TRBJ2-5
D gene: -
clone size: -
CDR3 DNA: TGTGCCAGGGGGACTAGCGGTGCGTACCAAGAGACCCAGTACTTC
CDR3 protein: CARGTSGAYQETQYF

V gene: TRBV19
J gene: TRBJ2-3
D gene: -
clone size: many
CDR3 DNA: TGTGCCAGTAGTATAGGGTCGGCCTATATATTCACAGATACGCAGTATTTT
CDR3 protein: CASSIGSAYIFTDTQYF

V gene: TRBV4-1
J gene: TRBJ2-1
D gene: TRBD2
clone size: few
CDR3 DNA: TGCGCCAGCAGCCAACCGACTAGCGGGGGGGCGGGTGAGCAGTTCTTC
CDR3 protein: CASSQPTSGGAGEQFF

V gene: TRBV14
J gene: TRBJ1-1
D gene: -
clone size: -
CDR3 DNA: TGTGCCAGCAGGCGACAAATGAACACTGAAGCTTTCTTT
CDR3 protein: CASRRQMNTEAFF

V gene: TRBV7-9
J gene: TRBJ2-3
D gene: -
clone size: -
CDR3 DNA: TGTGCCAGCACCCGGCGTCTGAGCACAGATACGCAGTATTTT
CDR3 protein: CASTRRLSTDTQYF

V gene: TRBV29-1
J gene: TRBJ2-7
D gene: -
clone size: -
CDR3 DNA: TGCAGCGTTGTACCGGGACTGACAAACCTCTCCTACGAGCAGTACTTC
CDR3 protein: CSVVPGLTNLSYEQYF

V gene: TRBV27
J gene: TRBJ2-3
D gene: -
clone size: once
CDR3 DNA: TGTGCCAGCAGTCGAGGCAGGCCAGATACGCAGTATTTT
CDR3 protein: CASSRGRPDTQYF

V gene: TRBV5-1
J gene: TRBJ1-6
D gene: -
clone size: -
CDR3 DNA: TGCGCCAGCAGCTTGGTCGAGGGGTCGGGGAATTCACCCCTCCACTTT
CDR3 protein: CASSLVEGSGNSPLHF

V gene: TRBV2
J gene: TRBJ2-7
D gene: TRBD2
clone size: few
CDR3 DNA: TGTGCCAGCAGTGAAGACGGGGGGTACGAGCAGTACTTC
CDR3 protein: CASSEDGGYEQYF

V gene: TRBV11-3
J gene: TRBJ2-1
D gene: -
clone size: many
CDR3 DNA: TGTGCCAGCAGCCCCGACAGCGGTTCCTACAATGAGCAGTTCTTC
CDR3 protein: CASSPDSGSYNEQFF